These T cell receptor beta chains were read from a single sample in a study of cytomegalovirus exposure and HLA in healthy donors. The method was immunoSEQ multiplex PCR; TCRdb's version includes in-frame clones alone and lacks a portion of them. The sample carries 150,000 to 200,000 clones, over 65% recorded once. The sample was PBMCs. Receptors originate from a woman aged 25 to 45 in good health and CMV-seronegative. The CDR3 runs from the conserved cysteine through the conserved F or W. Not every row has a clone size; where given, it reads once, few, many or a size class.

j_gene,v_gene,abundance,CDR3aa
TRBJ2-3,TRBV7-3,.,CASSLRGGRSADTQYF
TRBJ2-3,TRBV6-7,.,CASTSGGVTDTQYF
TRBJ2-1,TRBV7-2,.,CASSLQARPYNEQFF
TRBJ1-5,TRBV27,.,CASRVGGGPQHF
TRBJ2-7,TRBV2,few,CASRFAGGEQYF
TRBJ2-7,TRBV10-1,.,CAGTGAFHEQYF
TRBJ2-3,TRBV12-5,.,CASGLGLGVTPSTDTQYF
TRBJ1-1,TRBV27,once,CASILLGGGNTEAFF
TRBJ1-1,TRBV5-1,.,CASSLTGTGTTEAFF
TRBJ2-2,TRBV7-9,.,CASSPTIGGVSTGELFF
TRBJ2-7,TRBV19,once,CASSLGLAYEQYF
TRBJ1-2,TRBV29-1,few,CSVEAQGSSNYGYTF
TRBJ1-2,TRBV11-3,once,CASSLAGGNYGYTF
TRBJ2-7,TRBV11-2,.,CASSPTGSYEQYF
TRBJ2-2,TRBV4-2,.,CASSQDYRNTGELFF
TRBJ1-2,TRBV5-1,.,CASSLVDSNYGYTF
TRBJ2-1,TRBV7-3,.,CASSLGLAGEQFF
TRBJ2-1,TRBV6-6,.,CASSYSGQGNNEQFF
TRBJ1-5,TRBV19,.,CASSIRENQPQHF
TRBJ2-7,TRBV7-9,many,CASSLVETSYEQYF
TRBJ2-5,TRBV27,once,CASKPSGRGEQYF
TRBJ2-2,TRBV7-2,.,CASSLRLLGELFF
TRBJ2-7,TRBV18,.,CASSPTGATEQYF
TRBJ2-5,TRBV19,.,CASSARGGSGETQYF
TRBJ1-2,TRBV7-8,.,CASSLFQGSYTF
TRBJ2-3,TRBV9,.,CASTLAGAYTDTQYF
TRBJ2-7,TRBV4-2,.,CASSPWTSPPSTYEQYF
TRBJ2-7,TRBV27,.,CASSSGPGTGAWEQYF
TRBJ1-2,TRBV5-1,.,CASRLRDRGFGLYGYTF
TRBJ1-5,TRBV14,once,CASSLTRGDQPQHF
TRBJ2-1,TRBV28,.,CATSGRARGNEQFF
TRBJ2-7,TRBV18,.,CASSPLSGPTYEQYF
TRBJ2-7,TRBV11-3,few,CASSPGVETYEQYF
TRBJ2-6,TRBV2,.,CASNRGQGPTGANVLTF
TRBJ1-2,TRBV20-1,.,CSVDRVGYTF
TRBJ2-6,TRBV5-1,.,CASSLGDRGPGANVLTF
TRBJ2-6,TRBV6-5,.,CASSWDRAGANVLTF
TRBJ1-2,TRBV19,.,CASSTQPTGAGGYTF
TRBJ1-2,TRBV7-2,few,CASSLVGDRVYGYTF
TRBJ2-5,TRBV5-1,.,CASSSGQLGETQYF
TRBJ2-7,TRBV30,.,CAWSGSYEQYF
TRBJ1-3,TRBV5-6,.,CASSHKVGAISGNTIYF
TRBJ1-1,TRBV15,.,CATSRGRTNTEAFF